This TCR beta chain stems from a study of monozygotic twins with inflammatory bowel disease. UMIs were attached via template switching, each with a 6-nucleotide sample barcode. Following a re-call of the 5' RACE reads, TCRdb has one entry per CDR3 protein and lacks DNA. The sample table includes around 150,000 distinct CDR3 sequences. This CDR3 comprises 16 residues. CDR1 is KGHSH and CDR2 is LQKENI in the germline V gene. As regards this clonotype: Antigen unknown.

Findings and limits, study-wide: Healthy co-twins exceeded IBD patients in TCRbeta diversity as measured by inverse Simpson.

Sequencing was carried out using blood. The source of this sequence is a human donor with ulcerative colitis or Crohn's disease, or a healthy co-twin of an affected twin (not recorded which). This chain connects TRBV18 to TRBJ2-7; the D call from TCRdb, TRBD2, cannot be confirmed without DNA. CDR3: CASSKGKSSGPYEQYF.